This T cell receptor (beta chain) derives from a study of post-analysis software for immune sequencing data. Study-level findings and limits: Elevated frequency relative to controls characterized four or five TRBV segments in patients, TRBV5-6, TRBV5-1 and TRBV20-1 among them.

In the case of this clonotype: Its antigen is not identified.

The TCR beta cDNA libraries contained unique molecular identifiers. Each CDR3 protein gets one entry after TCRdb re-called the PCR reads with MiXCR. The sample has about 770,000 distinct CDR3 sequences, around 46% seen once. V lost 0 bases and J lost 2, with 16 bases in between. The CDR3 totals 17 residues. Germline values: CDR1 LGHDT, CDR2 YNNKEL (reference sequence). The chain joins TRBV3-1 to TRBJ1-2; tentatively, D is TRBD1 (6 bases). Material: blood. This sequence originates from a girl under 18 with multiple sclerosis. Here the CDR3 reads CASSQDPAGERNYGYTF. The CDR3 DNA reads TGTGCCAGCAGCCAAGACCCGGCAGGGGAACGGAACTATGGCTACACCTTC.